This TCR beta chain comes out of a study of blood T cell repertoires in COVID-19. Sequencing used immunoSEQ multiplex PCR; TCRdb keeps in-frame clones, though not all of them. The table has around 260,000 clones, approximately 89% seen once; the top ten hold about 2%. V shed 8 bases, J shed 4 bases, and the junction held 3 bases outside the gene matches. Germline CDR1 GTSNPN, CDR2 SVGIG (reference sequence). The CDR3 has 12 amino acids. Source material: peripheral blood. The V gene is TRBV30, the J gene TRBJ1-3; the match to TRBD1 covers 9 bases. The clonotype comes from a woman aged 25 to 39 with COVID-19, enrolled during active disease. This CDR3 is CARGQGGNTIYF. The CDR3 bases are TGTGCCCGGGGACAGGGAGGAAACACCATATATTTT.